The sample holds a few counts of the clone carrying this TCR beta chain. These data are taken from a study of patients and donors after allogeneic stem cell transplantation. TCRdb re-called the RT-PCR reads through MiXCR, storing one row per CDR3 protein. The repertoire holds 410,000 or so distinct CDR3 sequences, with roughly 17% as singletons. The CDR3 covers 15 residues. CDR1 and CDR2 (germline): LNHNV, YYDKDF (reference sequence). V shed 0 bases and J 5 bases; nucleotides not matched to a gene: 4. The rearrangement links TRBV15 to TRBJ2-3; 8 bases are shared with TRBD2. The sequencing sample was made of blood, either unsorted or a sorted T cell fraction (not recorded which). This clonotype was obtained from a human donor who was either an allogeneic HSCT recipient or a stem cell or donor lymphocyte infusion donor (not recorded which). It is not recorded whose cells these are; they may come from a transplant donor. CDR3 coding DNA: TGTGCCACCAGCAGAGATCCGGGACTAGTAGATACGCAGTATTTT. It specifies CATSRDPGLVDTQYF.